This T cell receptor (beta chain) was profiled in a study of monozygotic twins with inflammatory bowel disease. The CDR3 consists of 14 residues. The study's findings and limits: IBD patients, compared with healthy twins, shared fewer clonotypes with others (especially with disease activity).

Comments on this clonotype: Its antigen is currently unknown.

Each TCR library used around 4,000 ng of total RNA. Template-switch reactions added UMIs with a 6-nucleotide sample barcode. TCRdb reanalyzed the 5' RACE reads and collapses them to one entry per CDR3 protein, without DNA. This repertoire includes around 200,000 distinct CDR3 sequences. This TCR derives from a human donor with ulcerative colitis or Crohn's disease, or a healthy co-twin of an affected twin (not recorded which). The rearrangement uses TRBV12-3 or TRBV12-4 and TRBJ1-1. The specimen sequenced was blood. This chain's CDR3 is CASSLGQGFTEAFF.